This TCR beta chain was sequenced for a study of spatial heterogeneity in lung cancer. Study as a whole: Samples were obtained from about 75 donors, all untreated early-stage non-small cell lung cancer patients.

This clonotype was seen many times. In TCRdb, the 5' RACE reads were re-called with MiXCR into one record per CDR3 protein. The profile covers 25,000 to 35,000 distinct CDR3 sequences, with roughly a tenth appearing a single time and 25% to 35% taken by the ten largest. Regarding time point: blood at routine non-recurrence follow-up after resection. The V end lost 3 bases, the J end lost 4 bases, and 3 bases lay between the germline ends. Germline V gene data show CDR1 as SEHNR and CDR2 as FQNEAQ (reference sequence). The CDR3 extends over 11 amino acids. The J gene is TRBJ1-1, the V gene TRBV7-9; D is ambiguous. The receptor was derived from a female donor with early-stage non-small cell lung cancer. Sequenced material: PBMCs, taken at follow-up. The DNA of the CDR3 is TGTGCCAGCAGCTTTACCACTGAAGCTTTCTTT. This codes for CASSFTTEAFF.